The clone carrying this T cell receptor beta chain came up once. These data originate in a study of blood T cell repertoires in COVID-19. Study background: Sites across the United States, Italy and Spain contributed samples from acute and convalescent COVID-19.

In the original analysis: Estimates of nucleated cell counts were drawn from the amplification of reference gene primers. Sequenced by immunoSEQ multiplex PCR; TCRdb stores in-frame clones only, minus some. The DNA gave D and trimming, while V, J and clone size come from that table. The data contain under 200,000 clones, 70% to 90% of them seen just once; the ten biggest clones take up over 7%. Between the trimmed V and J ends, which lost 7 bases and 3 bases, there was a span of 12 bases. The length of the CDR3 is 13 residues. In germline, CDR1 is SGHRS, CDR2 YFSETQ. The receptor comes from a woman aged 80 or older in a cohort sampled during active or convalescent COVID-19. J is TRBJ2-3 and V is TRBV5-1; D is undetermined. Input material: peripheral blood. This CDR3 reads CASSPLLTDTQYF. CDR3 DNA: TGCGCCAGCTCCCCGCTATTAACAGATACGCAGTATTTT. The full variable domain, rest sourced from reference TRBV5-1 and TRBJ2-3, is KAGVTQTPRYLIKTRGQQVTLSCSPISGHRSVSWYQQTPGQGLQFLFEYFSETQRNKGNFPGRFSGRQFSNSRSEMNVSTLELGDSALYLCASSPLLTDTQYFGPGTRLTVL.